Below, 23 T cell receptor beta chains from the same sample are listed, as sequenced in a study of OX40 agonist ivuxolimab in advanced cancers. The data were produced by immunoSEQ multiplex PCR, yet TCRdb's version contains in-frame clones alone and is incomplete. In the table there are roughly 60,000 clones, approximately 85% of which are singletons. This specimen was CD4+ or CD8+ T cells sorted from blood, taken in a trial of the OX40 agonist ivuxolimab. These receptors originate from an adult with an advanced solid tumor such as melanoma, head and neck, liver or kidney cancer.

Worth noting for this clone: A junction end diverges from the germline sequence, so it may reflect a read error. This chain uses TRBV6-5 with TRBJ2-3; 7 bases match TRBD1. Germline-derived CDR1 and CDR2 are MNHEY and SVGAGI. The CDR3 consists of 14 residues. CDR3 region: CAGSERGPSYTQYF. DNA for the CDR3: TGTGCCGGCAGTGAAAGGGGGCCATCCTATACGCAGTATTTT.

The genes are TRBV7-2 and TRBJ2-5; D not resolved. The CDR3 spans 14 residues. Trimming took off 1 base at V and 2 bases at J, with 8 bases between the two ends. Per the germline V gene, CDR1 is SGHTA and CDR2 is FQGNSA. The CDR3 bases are TGTGCCAGCAGCTTAGGGTTAGCACAAGAGACCCAGTACTTC. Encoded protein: CASSLGLAQETQYF.

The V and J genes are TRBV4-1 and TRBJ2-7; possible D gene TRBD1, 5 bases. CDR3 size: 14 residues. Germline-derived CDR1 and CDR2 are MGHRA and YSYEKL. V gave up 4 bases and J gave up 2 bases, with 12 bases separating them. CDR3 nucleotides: TGCGCCAGCAGCCCACAACAGGCTACCTACGAGCAGTACTTC. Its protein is CASSPQQATYEQYF.

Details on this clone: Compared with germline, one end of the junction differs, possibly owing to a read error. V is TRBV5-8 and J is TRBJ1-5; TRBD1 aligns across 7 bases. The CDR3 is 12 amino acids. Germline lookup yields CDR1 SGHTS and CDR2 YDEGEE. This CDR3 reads CASSLARAGGYF. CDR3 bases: TGTGCCAGCAGCTTGGCGAGGGCAGGGGGATATTTT.

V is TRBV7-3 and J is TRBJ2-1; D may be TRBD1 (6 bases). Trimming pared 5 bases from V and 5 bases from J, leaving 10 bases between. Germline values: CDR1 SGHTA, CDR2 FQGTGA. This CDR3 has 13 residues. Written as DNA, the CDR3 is TGTGCCAGCAGCCGTGGACAGAACAATGAGCAGTTCTTC. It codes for CASSRGQNNEQFF.

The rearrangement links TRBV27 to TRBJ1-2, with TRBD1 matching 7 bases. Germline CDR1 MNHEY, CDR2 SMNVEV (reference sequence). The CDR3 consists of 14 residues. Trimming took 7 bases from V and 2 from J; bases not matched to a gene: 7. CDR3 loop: CASNSRTGNYGYTF. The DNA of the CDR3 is TGTGCCAGCAATTCAAGGACAGGAAACTATGGCTACACCTTC.

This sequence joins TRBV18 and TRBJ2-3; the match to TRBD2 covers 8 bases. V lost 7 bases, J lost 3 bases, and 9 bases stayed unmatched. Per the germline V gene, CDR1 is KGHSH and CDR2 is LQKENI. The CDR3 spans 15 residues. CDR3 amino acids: CASFPSAGGTDTQYF. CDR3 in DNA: TGTGCCAGCTTCCCGAGTGCGGGGGGTACAGATACGCAGTATTTT.

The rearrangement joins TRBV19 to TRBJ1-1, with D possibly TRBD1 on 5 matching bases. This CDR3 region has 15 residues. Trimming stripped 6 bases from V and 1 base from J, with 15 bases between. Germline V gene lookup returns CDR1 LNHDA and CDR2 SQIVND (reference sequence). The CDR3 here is CASRSVGTENTEAFF. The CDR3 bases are TGTGCCAGTAGGAGCGTAGGGACGGAGAACACTGAAGCTTTCTTT.

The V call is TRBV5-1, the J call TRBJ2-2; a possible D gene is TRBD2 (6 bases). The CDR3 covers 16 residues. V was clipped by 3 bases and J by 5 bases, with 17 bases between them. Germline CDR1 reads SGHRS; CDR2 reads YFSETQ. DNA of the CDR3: TGCGCCAGCAGCTATAGCGGAGCCTTAGGGACCGGGGAGCTGTTTTTT. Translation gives CASSYSGALGTGELFF. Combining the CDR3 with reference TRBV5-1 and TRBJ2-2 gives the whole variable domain KAGVTQTPRYLIKTRGQQVTLSCSPISGHRSVSWYQQTPGQGLQFLFEYFSETQRNKGNFPGRFSGRQFSNSRSEMNVSTLELGDSALYLCASSYSGALGTGELFFGEGSRLTVL.

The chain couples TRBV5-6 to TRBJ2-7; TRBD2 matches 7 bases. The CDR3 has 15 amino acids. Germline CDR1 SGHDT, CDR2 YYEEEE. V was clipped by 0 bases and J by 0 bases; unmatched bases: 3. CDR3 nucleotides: TGTGCCAGCAGCTTGGTGGGGGAGGGCTCCTACGAGCAGTACTTC. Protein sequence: CASSLVGEGSYEQYF.

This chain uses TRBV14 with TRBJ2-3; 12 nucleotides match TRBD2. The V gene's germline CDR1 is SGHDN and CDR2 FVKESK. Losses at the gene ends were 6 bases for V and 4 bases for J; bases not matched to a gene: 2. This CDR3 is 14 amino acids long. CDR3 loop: CASRLAGGPDTQYF. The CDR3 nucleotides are TGTGCCAGCAGGCTAGCGGGAGGGCCAGATACGCAGTATTTT. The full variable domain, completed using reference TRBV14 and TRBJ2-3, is EAGVTQFPSHSVIEKGQTVTLRCDPISGHDNLYWYRRVMGKEIKFLLHFVKESKQDESGMPNNRFLAERTGGTYSTLKVQPAELEDSGVYFCASRLAGGPDTQYFGPGTRLTVL.

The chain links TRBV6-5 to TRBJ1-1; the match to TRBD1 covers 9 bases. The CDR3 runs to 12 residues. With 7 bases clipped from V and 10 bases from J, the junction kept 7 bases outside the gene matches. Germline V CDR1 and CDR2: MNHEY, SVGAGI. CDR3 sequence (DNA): TGTGCCAGCACCGACAGGGGGTTGGTAGCTTTCTTT. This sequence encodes CASTDRGLVAFF.

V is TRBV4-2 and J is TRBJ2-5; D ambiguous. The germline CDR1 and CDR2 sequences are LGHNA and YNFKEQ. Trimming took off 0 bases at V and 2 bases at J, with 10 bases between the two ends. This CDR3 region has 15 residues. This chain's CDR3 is CASSQDREGQETQYF. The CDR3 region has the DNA TGTGCCAGCAGCCAAGATAGGGAAGGGCAAGAGACCCAGTACTTC.

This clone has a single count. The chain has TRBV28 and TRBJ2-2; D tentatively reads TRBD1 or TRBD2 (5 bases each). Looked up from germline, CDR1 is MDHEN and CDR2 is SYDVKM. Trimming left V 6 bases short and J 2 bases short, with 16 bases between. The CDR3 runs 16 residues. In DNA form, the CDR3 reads TGTGCCAGCAGCCGTCCCGGGACCACCAACACCGGGGAGCTGTTTTTT. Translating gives CASSRPGTTNTGELFF.

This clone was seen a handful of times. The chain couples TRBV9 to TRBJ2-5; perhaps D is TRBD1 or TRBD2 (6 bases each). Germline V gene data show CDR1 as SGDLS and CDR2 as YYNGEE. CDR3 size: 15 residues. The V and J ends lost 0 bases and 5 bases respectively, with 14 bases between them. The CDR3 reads CASSVAGGRGETQYF. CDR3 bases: TGTGCCAGCAGCGTAGCTGGGGGGCGCGGGGAGACCCAGTACTTC.

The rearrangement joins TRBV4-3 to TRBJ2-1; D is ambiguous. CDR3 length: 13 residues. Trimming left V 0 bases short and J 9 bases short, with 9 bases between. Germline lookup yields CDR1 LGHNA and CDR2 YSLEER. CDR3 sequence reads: CASSQDRNAEQFF. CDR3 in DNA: TGCGCCAGCAGCCAAGATCGAAACGCTGAGCAGTTCTTC.

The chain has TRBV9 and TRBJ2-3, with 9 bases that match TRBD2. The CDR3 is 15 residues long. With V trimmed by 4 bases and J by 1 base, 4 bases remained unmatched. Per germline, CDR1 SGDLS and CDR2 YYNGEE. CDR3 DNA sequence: TGTGCCAGCAGCTTAGCGGGAGCCCGCACAGATACGCAGTATTTT. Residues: CASSLAGARTDTQYF.

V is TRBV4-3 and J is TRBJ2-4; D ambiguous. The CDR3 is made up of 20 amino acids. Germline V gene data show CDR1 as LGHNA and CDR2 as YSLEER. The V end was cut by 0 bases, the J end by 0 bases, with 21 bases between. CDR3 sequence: CASSQDHNRGFSVAKNIQYF. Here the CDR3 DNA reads TGCGCCAGCAGCCAAGATCATAACCGTGGATTCTCAGTAGCCAAAAACATTCAGTACTTC.

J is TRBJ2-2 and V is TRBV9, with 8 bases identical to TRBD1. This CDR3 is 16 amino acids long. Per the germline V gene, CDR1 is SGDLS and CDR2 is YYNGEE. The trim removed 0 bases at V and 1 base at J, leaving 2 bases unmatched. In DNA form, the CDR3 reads TGTGCCAGCAGCGTAGCAGGGGGCTTGAACACCGGGGAGCTGTTTTTT. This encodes CASSVAGGLNTGELFF.

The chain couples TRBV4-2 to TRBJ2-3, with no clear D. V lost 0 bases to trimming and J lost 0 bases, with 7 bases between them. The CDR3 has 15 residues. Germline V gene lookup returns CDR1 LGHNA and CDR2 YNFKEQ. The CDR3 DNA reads TGTGCCAGCAGCCAAGATTGGCGGAGCACAGATACGCAGTATTTT. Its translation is CASSQDWRSTDTQYF.

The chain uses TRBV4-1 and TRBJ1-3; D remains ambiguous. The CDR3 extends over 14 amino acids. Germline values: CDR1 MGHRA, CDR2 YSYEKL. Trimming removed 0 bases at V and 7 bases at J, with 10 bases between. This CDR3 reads CASSQESASNTIYF. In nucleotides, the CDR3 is TGCGCCAGCAGCCAAGAGTCGGCTTCGAACACCATATATTTT.

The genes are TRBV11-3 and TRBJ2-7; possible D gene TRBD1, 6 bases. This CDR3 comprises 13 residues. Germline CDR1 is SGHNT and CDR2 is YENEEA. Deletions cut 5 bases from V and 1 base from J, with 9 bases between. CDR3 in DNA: TGTGCCAGCAGCCGAGGACAGTCCTACGAGCAGTACTTC. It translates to CASSRGQSYEQYF.

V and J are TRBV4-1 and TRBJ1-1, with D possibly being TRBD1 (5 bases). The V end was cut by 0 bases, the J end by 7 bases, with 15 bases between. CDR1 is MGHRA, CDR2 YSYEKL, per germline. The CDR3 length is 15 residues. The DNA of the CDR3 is TGCGCCAGCAGCCAAGATGCCAGGGAATACATTGAAGCTTTCTTT. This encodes CASSQDAREYIEAFF.